A selection of T cell receptor beta chains follows, all from one sample in a study of T cell responses to AZD1222 COVID-19 vaccine. Assay used: immunoSEQ multiplex PCR; TCRdb lists only in-frame clones, some missing. There are 140,000 to 150,000 clones in the sample; about 89% occur only once, and roughly 7.1% lies in the top ten. The starting material was peripheral blood, obtained 28 days after the second dose of the MenACWY control vaccine. Receptor source: an adult who received the MenACWY meningococcal vaccine as a control. Both conserved end residues are trimmed from each CDR3. D genes are given only for firm matches.

J gene | D gene | CDR3 length | V gene | CDR3 protein
TRBJ1-6 | - | 12 | TRBV7-9 | ASSPASDNSPLH
TRBJ2-1 | - | 13 | TRBV27 | ASSRPGTQYNEQF
TRBJ1-2 | - | 12 | TRBV19 | ASSISRENYGYT
TRBJ2-3 | TRBD2 | 16 | TRBV4-3 | ASSQEFSGRAGGDTQY
TRBJ1-3 | TRBD1 | 12 | TRBV10-3 | AISEGQGGNTIY
TRBJ2-2 | TRBD1 | 12 | TRBV27 | ASSYNQGAGELF
TRBJ1-3 | TRBD1 | 19 | TRBV29-1 | SVEERGETGLTSSSGNTIY
TRBJ1-5 | - | 11 | TRBV28 | ATGTGRIEPQH
TRBJ2-1 | TRBD2 | 13 | TRBV7-2 | ASSLAGRASNEQF
TRBJ1-6 | - | 13 | TRBV5-6 | ASSLVGGANSPLH
TRBJ2-7 | TRBD2 | 14 | TRBV13 | ASSAARTSGLYEQY
TRBJ1-6 | - | 12 | TRBV28 | ASTPDRRNSPLH
TRBJ1-1 | - | 13 | TRBV7-2 | ASSLARGAVTEAF
TRBJ1-1 | TRBD1 | 13 | TRBV19 | ASSMTRDRGSEAF
TRBJ1-2 | TRBD1 | 13 | TRBV18 | ASSPRQGAGFGYT
TRBJ2-7 | - | 11 | TRBV2 | ASSAGLPYEQY
TRBJ2-1 | TRBD2 | 11 | TRBV5-1 | ASSLGLAHEQF
TRBJ2-7 | - | 13 | TRBV19 | ASSVAATETYEQY
TRBJ1-6 | - | 13 | TRBV5-4 | ASSGGGYGNSPLH
TRBJ1-5 | - | 14 | TRBV6-1 | ASSEDSTEFNQPQH
TRBJ2-7 | - | 9 | TRBV7-5 | VRSPLCEQY
TRBJ2-7 | - | 13 | TRBV7-9 | ASSLGSRDPYEQY
TRBJ1-1 | - | 8 | TRBV29-1 | SVETSEAF
TRBJ2-3 | TRBD1 | 14 | TRBV18 | ASSPRMGQGPDTQY
TRBJ2-3 | TRBD1 | 14 | TRBV3-1/TRBV3-2 | ASSPRTGVYSDTQY
TRBJ1-1 | - | 14 | TRBV7-2 | ASSLVSGQMNTEAF
TRBJ1-4 | - | 14 | TRBV6-5 | ASSYFTSPANEKLF
TRBJ2-2 | TRBD1 | 13 | TRBV11-3 | ASSFGQGGTGELF
TRBJ1-2 | - | 14 | TRBV18 | ASSRITGPTNYGYT
TRBJ2-5 | - | 10 | TRBV28 | AIGRPQETQY
TRBJ2-3 | - | 11 | TRBV5-8 | ASSFGFPDTQY
TRBJ2-1 | TRBD1 | 11 | TRBV5-8 | ASRPGQGNEQF
TRBJ1-5 | TRBD1 | 13 | TRBV7-2 | ASSRTGTGNQPQH
TRBJ1-2 | TRBD1 | 10 | TRBV15 | ATGTAKYGYT
TRBJ2-3 | - | 13 | TRBV7-9 | ASSLAGTSTDTQY